These 23 T cell receptor beta chains were sequenced from one sample in a study of T cell responses to AZD1222 COVID-19 vaccine. Only in-frame clones appear in the TCRdb table, and some are missing; sequencing was by immunoSEQ multiplex PCR. In the table there are over 100,000 clones, roughly 86% of which are singletons. Source: peripheral blood, taken 28 days after the second AZD1222 dose. These receptors were obtained from an adult who received the AZD1222 COVID-19 vaccine.

The CDR3 nucleotides read TGTGCCAGCAGCATCAAGGAAGCTTTCTTT. As protein: CASSIKEAFF. The genes are TRBV5-8 and TRBJ1-1; D gene ambiguous. V was clipped by 4 bases and J by 8 bases, with 6 bases between them. The CDR3 totals 10 residues. Germline assignment: CDR1 SGHTS and CDR2 YDEGEE.

This clone was detected only a few times. The rearrangement joins TRBV28 to TRBJ1-1, with D tentatively TRBD1 (5 bases). Trimming took off 4 bases at V and 4 bases at J, with 13 bases between the two ends. Per germline, CDR1 MDHEN and CDR2 SYDVKM. This CDR3 is built from 14 residues. The DNA for the CDR3 is TGTGCCAGCAGTTCCCGGGGGGGGAGCACTGAAGCTTTCTTT. Its protein product is CASSSRGGSTEAFF.

This chain links TRBV7-9 with TRBJ1-2; D might be TRBD1 (6 bases). The length of the CDR3 is 12 residues. The germline V gene encodes CDR1 SEHNR and CDR2 FQNEAQ (reference sequence). With 11 bases removed from V and 7 bases from J, the gap between germline ends came to 17 bases. The CDR3 is CAGHRRGIGYTF. Here the CDR3 DNA reads TGTGCCGGCCACCGAAGGGGGATTGGCTACACCTTC.

This sequence joins TRBV5-6 and TRBJ2-2, with 11 bases that match TRBD1. The CDR3 consists of 14 residues. CDR1 is SGHDT and CDR2 is YYEEEE in the germline V gene. V trimming: 2 bases; J trimming: 10 bases; junction bases outside the gene matches: 4. The CDR3: CASSLGTGGSELFF. In nucleotides, the CDR3 is TGTGCCAGCAGCTTAGGGACAGGGGGTTCGGAGCTGTTTTTT.

This chain's CDR3 is CASSLTGKASNEQFF. CDR3 nucleotides: TGCGCCAGCAGCTTGACAGGAAAGGCATCCAATGAGCAGTTCTTC. The chain carries TRBV5-1 and TRBJ2-1, with D possibly being TRBD1 (5 bases). The CDR3 runs 15 residues. The germline V and J ends were trimmed by 1 base and 6 bases, with 14 bases remaining between them. Germline V CDR1 and CDR2: SGHRS, YFSETQ.

The chain is built from TRBV6-2 or TRBV6-3 and TRBJ1-2; no firm D call. The germline gives CDR1 MNHEY, CDR2 SVGEGT. CDR3 size: 16 residues. The ends were cut back, 2 bases at V and 8 bases at J, with 21 bases in the middle. CDR3 residues: CASSYPGVARLGGYTF. CDR3 bases: TGTGCCAGCAGTTACCCCGGAGTAGCAAGGTTGGGAGGCTACACCTTC.

The rearrangement links TRBV29-1 to TRBJ2-2, with D uncertain. This CDR3 is built from 13 residues. CDR1 SQVTM and CDR2 ANQGSEA come from the germline V gene. Trimming left V 7 bases short and J 2 bases short, with 11 bases between. The CDR3 loop reads CSAGHLNTGELFF. CDR3 bases: TGCAGCGCCGGGCACCTAAACACCGGGGAGCTGTTTTTT.

This clone was picked up one time. The rearrangement links TRBV18 to TRBJ2-5; TRBD1 is a possible D gene (6 bases). Trimming took 5 bases from V and 3 from J, leaving 16 bases between them. Germline CDR1 reads KGHSH; CDR2 reads LQKENI. The CDR3 consists of 15 residues. Here the CDR3 DNA reads TGTGCCAGCTCAAAGGGCACAGGGATGGAAGAGACCCAGTACTTC. Protein product: CASSKGTGMEETQYF.

Worth noting for this clone: Other DNA sequences in this specimen translate into the identical CDR3. The V gene is TRBV5-1, the J gene TRBJ1-5; tentative D call: TRBD1 (6 bases). Germline loops: CDR1 SGHRS, CDR2 YFSETQ. There are 14 residues in the CDR3. The V and J ends lost 2 bases and 3 bases respectively, with 9 bases between them. In DNA form, the CDR3 reads TGCGCCAGCAGCTTAGGACAGAACAATCAGCCCCAGCATTTT. The encoded protein is CASSLGQNNQPQHF.

This chain's CDR3 is CASSVLAGSSYEQYF. The CDR3 bases are TGCGCCAGCAGCGTACTAGCGGGGAGCTCCTACGAGCAGTACTTC. The chain links TRBV5-1 to TRBJ2-7; 10 bases are shared with TRBD2. V lost 4 bases to trimming and J lost 0 bases; unmatched junction nucleotides: 4. The germline CDR1 and CDR2 sequences are SGHRS and YFSETQ. CDR3 length equals 15 residues.

V is TRBV30 and J is TRBJ1-2; D may be TRBD1 (5 bases). Per germline, CDR1 GTSNPN and CDR2 SVGIG (reference sequence). The CDR3 extends over 13 amino acids. With 0 bases removed from V and 4 bases from J, the gap between germline ends came to 9 bases. DNA of the CDR3: TGTGCCTGGAGTGTGCAGGGTGGCTATGGCTACACCTTC. Its translation: CAWSVQGGYGYTF.

V and J are TRBV3-1 (or the pseudogene TRBV3-2) and TRBJ1-2; tentatively, D is TRBD1 (5 bases). V lost 4 bases, J lost 5 bases, and 17 bases lay in between. There are 15 residues in the CDR3. Germline V CDR1 and CDR2: LGHDT, YNNKEL (reference sequence). CDR3 bases: TGTGCCAGCAGCCCCCGGGGGACCAAGGGGTATGGCTACACCTTC. Protein: CASSPRGTKGYGYTF.

This clone appeared a single time. The V call is TRBV4-2, the J call TRBJ1-2; D gene unclear. V shed 0 bases and J shed 8 bases, with 10 bases lying between them. This CDR3 region has 13 residues. Germline CDR1 and CDR2: LGHNA and YNFKEQ. The CDR3 DNA is TGTGCCAGCAGCCAAGATTCCTCGCCCGGCTACACCTTC. It specifies CASSQDSSPGYTF.

The chain uses TRBV19 and TRBJ1-2; D not resolved. V was pared by 4 bases and J by 5 bases, with 20 bases between. The germline V gene has CDR1 LNHDA and CDR2 SQIVND (reference sequence). The CDR3 is 16 amino acids. The CDR3 protein is CASSRLLGLQEYGYTF. CDR3 in DNA: TGTGCCAGTAGTAGGCTACTTGGGTTGCAGGAATATGGCTACACCTTC.

CDR3 loop: CASSPDRNYGYTF. The CDR3 nucleotides read TGTGCCAGCAGCCCCGACAGGAACTATGGCTACACCTTC. The genes are TRBV7-3 and TRBJ1-2, with D perhaps matching TRBD1 (6 bases). The CDR3 covers 13 residues. Germline CDR1 reads SGHTA; CDR2 reads FQGTGA. V was clipped by 5 bases and J by 2 bases, with 9 bases between them.

The chain recombines TRBV5-1 with TRBJ1-2; D is uncertain. Trimming left V 3 bases short and J 3 bases short, with 9 bases between. This CDR3 contains 13 residues. In germline, CDR1 is SGHRS, CDR2 YFSETQ. The CDR3 sequence: CASSSDKYYGYTF. As DNA, the CDR3 is TGCGCCAGCAGCTCAGACAAATACTATGGCTACACCTTC. Complete variable domain (other parts from reference TRBV5-1 and TRBJ1-2): KAGVTQTPRYLIKTRGQQVTLSCSPISGHRSVSWYQQTPGQGLQFLFEYFSETQRNKGNFPGRFSGRQFSNSRSEMNVSTLELGDSALYLCASSSDKYYGYTFGSGTRLTVV.

The rearrangement links TRBV6-1 to TRBJ1-5; TRBD1 aligns across 11 bases. Germline V gene lookup returns CDR1 MNHNS and CDR2 SASEGT. CDR3 length: 15 residues. V lost 1 base and J lost 6; bases outside the gene matches: 2. CDR3 nucleotide sequence: TGTGCCAGCAGTGAAGGGGGACAGGGGGTTCAGCCCCAGCATTTT. This translates into CASSEGGQGVQPQHF.

J is TRBJ1-2 and V is TRBV5-6; 8 bases are a match to TRBD1. This CDR3 has 14 residues. Germline values: CDR1 SGHDT, CDR2 YYEEEE. V was pared by 0 bases and J by 6 bases, with 4 bases of the junction left unmatched. Here the CDR3 reads CASSLGDRLHGYTF. The CDR3 DNA reads as TGTGCCAGCAGCTTGGGGGACAGGCTTCATGGCTACACCTTC.

The chain has TRBV28 and TRBJ1-2; 7 nucleotides align to TRBD1. The CDR3 totals 14 residues. Germline CDR1 and CDR2: MDHEN and SYDVKM. V trimming: 8 bases; J trimming: 4 bases; junction bases outside the gene matches: 10. CDR3 sequence reads: CASSAPGTAYGYTF. CDR3 nucleotides: TGTGCCAGCTCGGCCCCCGGGACAGCCTATGGCTACACCTTC.

This sequence joins TRBV7-2 and TRBJ2-3, with TRBD2 matching 11 bases. The germline V gene has CDR1 SGHTA and CDR2 FQGNSA. The CDR3 is made up of 16 amino acids. J lost 2 bases, V lost 7 bases, and 8 bases had no gene match. The DNA of the CDR3 is TGTGCCAGCAACCTACTAGCGGGGGCTATCACAGATACGCAGTATTTT. It specifies CASNLLAGAITDTQYF.

The CDR3 here is CALWGETQYF. The CDR3 DNA reads as TGTGCCTTATGGGGAGAGACCCAGTACTTC. The V gene is TRBV30, the J gene TRBJ2-5; D is undetermined. The CDR3 consists of 10 residues. Deletions cut 7 bases from V and 4 bases from J, with 7 bases between. Germline values: CDR1 GTSNPN, CDR2 SVGIG (reference sequence).

This clone was seen once. The V call is TRBV5-4, the J call TRBJ2-3; TRBD2 matches at 9 bases. The germline gives CDR1 SGHNT, CDR2 YYREEE (reference sequence). The CDR3 spans 16 residues. V shed 0 bases and J 6 bases; nucleotides not matched to a gene: 8. The CDR3 sequence: CASSLASGRPEDTQYF. The CDR3 bases are TGTGCCAGCAGCTTGGCCAGCGGGAGGCCGGAGGATACGCAGTATTTT.

This chain connects TRBV5-5 to TRBJ2-2, with D tentatively TRBD2 (6 bases). The V gene lost 4 bases and the J gene lost 4 bases, with 11 bases spanning the gap. CDR1 is SGHKS, CDR2 YYEKEE, per germline (reference sequence). This CDR3 comprises 14 residues. The CDR3: CASSLPGATGELFF. In DNA, the CDR3 is TGTGCCAGCAGCCTGCCGGGAGCCACCGGGGAGCTGTTTTTT. Supplemented by reference TRBV5-5 and TRBJ2-2, the full variable domain reads DAGVTQSPTHLIKTRGQQVTLRCSPISGHKSVSWYQQVLGQGPQFIFQYYEKEERGRGNFPDRFSARQFPNYSSELNVNALLLGDSALYLCASSLPGATGELFFGEGSRLTVL.